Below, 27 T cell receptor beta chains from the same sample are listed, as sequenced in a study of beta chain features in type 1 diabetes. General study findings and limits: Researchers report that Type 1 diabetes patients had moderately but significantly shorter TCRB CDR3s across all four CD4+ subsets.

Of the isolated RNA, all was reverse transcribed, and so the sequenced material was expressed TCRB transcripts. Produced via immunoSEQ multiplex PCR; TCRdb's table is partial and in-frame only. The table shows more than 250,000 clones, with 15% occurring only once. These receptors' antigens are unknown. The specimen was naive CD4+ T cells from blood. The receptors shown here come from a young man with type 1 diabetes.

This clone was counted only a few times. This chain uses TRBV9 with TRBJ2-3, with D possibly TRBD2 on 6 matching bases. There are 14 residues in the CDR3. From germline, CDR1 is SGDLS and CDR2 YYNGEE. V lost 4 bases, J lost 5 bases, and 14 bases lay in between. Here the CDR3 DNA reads TGTGCCAGCAGCTACGGACTAAGCGGAGATACGCAGTATTTT. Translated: CASSYGLSGDTQYF. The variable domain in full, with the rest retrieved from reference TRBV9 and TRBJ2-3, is DSGVTQTPKHLITATGQRVTLRCSPRSGDLSVYWYQQSLDQGLQFLIQYYNGEERAKGNILERFSAQQFPDLHSELNLSSLELGDSALYFCASSYGLSGDTQYFGPGTRLTVL.

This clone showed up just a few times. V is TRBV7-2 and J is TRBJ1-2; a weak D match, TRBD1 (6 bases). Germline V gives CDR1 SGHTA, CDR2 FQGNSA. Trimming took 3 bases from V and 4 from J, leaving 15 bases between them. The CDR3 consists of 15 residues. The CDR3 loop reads CASSFGQLDFYGYTF. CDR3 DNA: TGTGCCAGCAGCTTTGGACAGCTTGATTTCTATGGCTACACCTTC. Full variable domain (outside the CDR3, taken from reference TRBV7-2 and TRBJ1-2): GAGVSQSPSNKVTEKGKDVELRCDPISGHTALYWYRQSLGQGLEFLIYFQGNSAPDKSGLPSDRFSAERTGGSVSTLTIQRTQQEDSAVYLCASSFGQLDFYGYTFGSGTRLTVV.

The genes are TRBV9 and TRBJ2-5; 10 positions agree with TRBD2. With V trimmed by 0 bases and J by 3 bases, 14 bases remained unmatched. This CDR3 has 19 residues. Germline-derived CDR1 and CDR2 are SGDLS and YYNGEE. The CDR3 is CASSVATGGSGGPKETQYF. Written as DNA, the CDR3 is TGTGCCAGCAGCGTAGCTACCGGGGGTAGCGGGGGGCCCAAAGAGACCCAGTACTTC. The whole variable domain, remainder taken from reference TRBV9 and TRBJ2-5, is DSGVTQTPKHLITATGQRVTLRCSPRSGDLSVYWYQQSLDQGLQFLIQYYNGEERAKGNILERFSAQQFPDLHSELNLSSLELGDSALYFCASSVATGGSGGPKETQYFGPGTRLLVL.

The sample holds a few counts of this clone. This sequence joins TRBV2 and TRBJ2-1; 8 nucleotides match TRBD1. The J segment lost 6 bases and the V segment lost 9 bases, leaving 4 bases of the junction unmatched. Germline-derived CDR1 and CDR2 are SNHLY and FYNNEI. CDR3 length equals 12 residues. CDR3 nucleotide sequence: TGTGCCAGTGGGGACAGGACCAATGAGCAGTTCTTC. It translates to CASGDRTNEQFF.

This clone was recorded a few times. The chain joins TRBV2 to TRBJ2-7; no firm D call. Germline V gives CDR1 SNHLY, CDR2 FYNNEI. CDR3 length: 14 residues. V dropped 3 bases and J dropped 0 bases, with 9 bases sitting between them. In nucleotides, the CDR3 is TGTGCCAGCAGTGAGGGCAGCCACTCCTACGAGCAGTACTTC. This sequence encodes CASSEGSHSYEQYF.

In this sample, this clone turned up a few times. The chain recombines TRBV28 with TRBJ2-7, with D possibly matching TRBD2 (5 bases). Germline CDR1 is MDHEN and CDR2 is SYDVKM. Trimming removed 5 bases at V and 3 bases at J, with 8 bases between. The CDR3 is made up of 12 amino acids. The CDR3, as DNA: TGTGCCAGCAGTCTCGGGATCTACGAGCAGTACTTC. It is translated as CASSLGIYEQYF.

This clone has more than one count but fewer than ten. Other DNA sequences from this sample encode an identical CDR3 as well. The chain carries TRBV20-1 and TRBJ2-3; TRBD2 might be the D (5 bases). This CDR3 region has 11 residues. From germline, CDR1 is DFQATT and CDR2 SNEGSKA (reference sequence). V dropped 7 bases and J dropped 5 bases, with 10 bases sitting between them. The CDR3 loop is CSGTGLDTQYF. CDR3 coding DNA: TGCAGTGGCACTGGACTAGATACGCAGTATTTT.

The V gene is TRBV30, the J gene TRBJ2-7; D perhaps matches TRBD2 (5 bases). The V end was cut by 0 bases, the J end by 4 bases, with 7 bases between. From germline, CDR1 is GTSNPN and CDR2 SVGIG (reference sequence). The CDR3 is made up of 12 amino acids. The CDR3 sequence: CAWSVRTYEQYF. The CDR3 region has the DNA TGTGCCTGGAGTGTACGGACTTACGAGCAGTACTTC.

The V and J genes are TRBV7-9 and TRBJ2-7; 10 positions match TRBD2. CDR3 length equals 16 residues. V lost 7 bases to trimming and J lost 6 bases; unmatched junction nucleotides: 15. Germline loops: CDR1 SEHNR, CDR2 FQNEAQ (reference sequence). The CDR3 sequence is CASTPPQRGGGGEQYF. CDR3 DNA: TGTGCCAGCACCCCCCCCCAGCGGGGGGGCGGCGGCGAGCAGTACTTC.

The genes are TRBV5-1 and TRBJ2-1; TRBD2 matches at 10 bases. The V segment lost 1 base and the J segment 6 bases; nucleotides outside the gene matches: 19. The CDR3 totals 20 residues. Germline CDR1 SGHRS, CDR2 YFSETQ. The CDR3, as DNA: TGCGCCAGCAGCTTGTACAGGGGAATGGCTAGCGGGAGAAACTCCAATGAGCAGTTCTTC. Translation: CASSLYRGMASGRNSNEQFF.

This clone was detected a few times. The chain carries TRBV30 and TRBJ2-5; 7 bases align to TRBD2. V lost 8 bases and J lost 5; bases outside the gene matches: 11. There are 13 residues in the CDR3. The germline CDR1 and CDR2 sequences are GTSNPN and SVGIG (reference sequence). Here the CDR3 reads CAGKRGSEETQYF. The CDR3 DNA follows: TGTGCCGGGAAGCGGGGTTCCGAGGAGACCCAGTACTTC. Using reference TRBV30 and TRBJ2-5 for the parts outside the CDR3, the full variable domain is SQTIHQWPATLVQPVGSPLSLECTVEGTSNPNLYWYRQAAGRGLQLLFYSVGIGQISSEVPQNLSASRPQDRQFILSSKKLLLSDSGFYLCAGKRGSEETQYFGPGTRLLVL.

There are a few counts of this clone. The CDR3 region has the DNA TGTGCCAGCACCGTGGACAGGTACTTCACTGAAGCTTTCTTT. It codes for CASTVDRYFTEAFF. The genes are TRBV6-6 and TRBJ1-1, with TRBD1 identical over 7 bases. Germline CDR1 is MNHNY and CDR2 is SVGAGI (reference sequence). CDR3 length: 14 amino acids. V gave up 7 bases and J gave up 4 bases; unmatched junction bases: 9.

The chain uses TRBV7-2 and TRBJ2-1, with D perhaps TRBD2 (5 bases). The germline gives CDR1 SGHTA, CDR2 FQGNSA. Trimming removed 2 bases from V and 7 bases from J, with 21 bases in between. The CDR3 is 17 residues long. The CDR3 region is CASSLILFTVPGNEQFF. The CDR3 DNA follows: TGTGCCAGCAGCTTAATCCTGTTCACGGTCCCGGGAAATGAGCAGTTCTTC. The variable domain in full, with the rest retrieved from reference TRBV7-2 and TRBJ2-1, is GAGVSQSPSNKVTEKGKDVELRCDPISGHTALYWYRQSLGQGLEFLIYFQGNSAPDKSGLPSDRFSAERTGGSVSTLTIQRTQQEDSAVYLCASSLILFTVPGNEQFFGPGTRLTVL.

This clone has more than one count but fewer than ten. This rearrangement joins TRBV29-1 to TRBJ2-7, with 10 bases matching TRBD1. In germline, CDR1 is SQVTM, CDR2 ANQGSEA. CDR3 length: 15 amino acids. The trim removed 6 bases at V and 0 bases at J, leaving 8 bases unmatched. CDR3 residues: CSVDRQGASSYEQYF. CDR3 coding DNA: TGCAGCGTCGATCGACAGGGGGCGAGCTCCTACGAGCAGTACTTC.

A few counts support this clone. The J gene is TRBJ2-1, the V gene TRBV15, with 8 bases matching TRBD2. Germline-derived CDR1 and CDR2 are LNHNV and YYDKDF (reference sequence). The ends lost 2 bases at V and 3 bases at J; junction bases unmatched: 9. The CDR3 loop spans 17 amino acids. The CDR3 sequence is CATSRYSGTRGYNEQFF. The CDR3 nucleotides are TGTGCCACCAGCAGATACTCAGGGACTAGAGGCTACAATGAGCAGTTCTTC. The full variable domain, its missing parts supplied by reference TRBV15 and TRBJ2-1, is DAMVIQNPRYQVTQFGKPVTLSCSQTLNHNVMYWYQQKSSQAPKLLFHYYDKDFNNEADTPDNFQSRRPNTSFCFLDIRSPGLGDTAMYLCATSRYSGTRGYNEQFFGPGTRLTVL.

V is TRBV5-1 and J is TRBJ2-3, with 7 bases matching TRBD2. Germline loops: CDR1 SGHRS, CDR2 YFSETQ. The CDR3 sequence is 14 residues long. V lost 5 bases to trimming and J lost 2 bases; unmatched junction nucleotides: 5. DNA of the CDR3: TGCGCCAGCAGACAGCGGGGACCCACAGATACGCAGTATTTT. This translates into CASRQRGPTDTQYF.

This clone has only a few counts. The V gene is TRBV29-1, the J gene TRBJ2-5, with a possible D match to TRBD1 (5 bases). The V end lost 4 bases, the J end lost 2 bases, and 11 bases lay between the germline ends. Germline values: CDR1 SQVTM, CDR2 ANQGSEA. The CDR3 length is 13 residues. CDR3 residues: CSVGGHLQETQYF. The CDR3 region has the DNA TGCAGCGTTGGAGGACACCTACAAGAGACCCAGTACTTC.

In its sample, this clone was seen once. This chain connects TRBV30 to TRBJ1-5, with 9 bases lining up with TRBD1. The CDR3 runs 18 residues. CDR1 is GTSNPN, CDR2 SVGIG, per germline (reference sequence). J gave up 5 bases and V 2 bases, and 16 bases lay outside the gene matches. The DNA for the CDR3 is TGTGCCTGGAGTCCAACGGCCACAGGGGGCGGGAGGTATCAGCCCCAGCATTTT. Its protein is CAWSPTATGGGRYQPQHF.

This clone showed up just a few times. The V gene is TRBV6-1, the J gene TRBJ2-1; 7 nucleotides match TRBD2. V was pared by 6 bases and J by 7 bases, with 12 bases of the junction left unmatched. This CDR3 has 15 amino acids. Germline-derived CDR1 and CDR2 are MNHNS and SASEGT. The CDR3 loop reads CASRLLVGGGNEQFF. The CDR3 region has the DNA TGTGCCAGCAGGTTACTAGTTGGGGGGGGGAATGAGCAGTTCTTC.

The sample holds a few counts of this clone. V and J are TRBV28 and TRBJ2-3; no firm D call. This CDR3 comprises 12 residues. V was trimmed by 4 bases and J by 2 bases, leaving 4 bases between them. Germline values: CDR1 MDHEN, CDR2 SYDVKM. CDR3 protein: CASSSNTDTQYF. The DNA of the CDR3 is TGTGCCAGCAGTTCCAACACAGATACGCAGTATTTT.

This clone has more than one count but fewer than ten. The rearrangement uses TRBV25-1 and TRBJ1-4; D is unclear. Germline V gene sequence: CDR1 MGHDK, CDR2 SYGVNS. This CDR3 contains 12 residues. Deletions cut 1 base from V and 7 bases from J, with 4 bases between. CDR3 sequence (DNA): TGTGCCAGCAGTGAATGGAGTGAAAAACTGTTTTTT. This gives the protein CASSEWSEKLFF.

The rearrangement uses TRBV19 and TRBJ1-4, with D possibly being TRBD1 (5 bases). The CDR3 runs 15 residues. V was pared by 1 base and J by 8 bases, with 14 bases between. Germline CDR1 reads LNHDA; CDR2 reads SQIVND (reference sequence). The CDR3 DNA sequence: TGTGCCAGTAGTATAGCCGGGGGTGTTCGAGAAAAACTGTTTTTT. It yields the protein CASSIAGGVREKLFF. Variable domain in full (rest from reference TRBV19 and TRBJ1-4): DGGITQSPKYLFRKEGQNVTLSCEQNLNHDAMYWYRQDPGQGLRLIYYSQIVNDFQKGDIAEGYSVSREKKESFPLTVTSAQKNPTAFYLCASSIAGGVREKLFFGSGTQLSVL.

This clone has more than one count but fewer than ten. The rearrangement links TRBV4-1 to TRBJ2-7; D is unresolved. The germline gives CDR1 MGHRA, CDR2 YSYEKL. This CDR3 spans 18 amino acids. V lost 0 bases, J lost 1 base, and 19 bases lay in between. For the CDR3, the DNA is TGCGCCAGCAGCCAAGATCAAATCGTATCGGAGAGGTCCTACGAGCAGTACTTC. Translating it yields CASSQDQIVSERSYEQYF.

The CDR3 nucleotides read TGTGCCAGCTCACCAAGAGTTACCGGGGCCAACGTCCTGACTTTC. Translated: CASSPRVTGANVLTF. J is TRBJ2-6 and V is TRBV18; no reliable D call. The V end was cut by 2 bases, the J end by 4 bases, with 9 bases between. Germline CDR1 reads KGHSH; CDR2 reads LQKENI. CDR3 length: 15 amino acids. Together with reference TRBV18 and TRBJ2-6, the CDR3 gives the full variable domain: NAGVMQNPRHLVRRRGQEARLRCSPMKGHSHVYWYRQLPEEGLKFMVYLQKENIIDESGMPKERFSAEFPKEGPSILRIQQVVRGDSAAYFCASSPRVTGANVLTFGAGSRLTVL.

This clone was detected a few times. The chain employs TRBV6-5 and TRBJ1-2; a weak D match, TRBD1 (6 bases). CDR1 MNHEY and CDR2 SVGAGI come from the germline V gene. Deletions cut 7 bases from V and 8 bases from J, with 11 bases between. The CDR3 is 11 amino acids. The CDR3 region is CASTRGHGYTF. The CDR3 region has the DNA TGTGCCAGCACCAGGGGCCACGGCTACACCTTC.

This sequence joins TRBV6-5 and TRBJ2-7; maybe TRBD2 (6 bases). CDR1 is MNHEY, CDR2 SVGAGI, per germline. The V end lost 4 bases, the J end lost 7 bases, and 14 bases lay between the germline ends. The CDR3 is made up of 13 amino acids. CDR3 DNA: TGTGCCAGCAGTTCCCTAGCAGCGGGTGAGCAGTACTTC. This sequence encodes CASSSLAAGEQYF.

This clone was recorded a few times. CDR3 nucleotides: TGTGCCAGCAGCTTGGGGACTTCACAACGGGGCCAGTACTTC. It codes for CASSLGTSQRGQYF. This chain joins TRBV5-6 and TRBJ2-5; perhaps TRBD2 as D (5 bases). V was trimmed by 0 bases and J by 10 bases, leaving 16 bases between them. The CDR3 totals 14 residues. The germline CDR1 and CDR2 sequences are SGHDT and YYEEEE. The whole variable domain, remainder taken from reference TRBV5-6 and TRBJ2-5, is DAGVTQSPTHLIKTRGQQVTLRCSPKSGHDTVSWYQQALGQGPQFIFQYYEEEERQRGNFPDRFSGHQFPNYSSELNVNALLLGDSALYLCASSLGTSQRGQYFGPGTRLLVL.